This T cell receptor beta chain is drawn from a study of radiotherapy plus CTLA-4 blockade in lung cancer. Study overall: Around 19% of patients responded objectively, and approximately 33% achieved disease control. Study conclusions and caveats: Alongside interferon-beta, early blood T cell clone dynamics were reportedly the best predictor of response. TCR clones from tumors expanded in blood after radiotherapy plus ipilimumab.

Assay: immunoSEQ multiplex PCR; the TCRdb copy retains only in-frame clones and omits some. Of about 50,000 clones in the sample, around 72% were seen once. The study gave focal radiation plus ipilimumab CTLA-4 blockade to patients with chemo-refractory metastatic non-small-cell lung cancer. With respect to this clone: Its antigen is unknown.

The CDR3 consists of 16 residues. V was clipped by 0 bases and J by 0 bases, with 9 bases between them. Germline CDR1 is SGHNT and CDR2 is YYREEE (reference sequence). The chain is built from TRBV5-4 and TRBJ2-2, with D perhaps matching TRBD1 (6 bases). The sample was peripheral blood, taken from a patient treated with radiotherapy plus ipilimumab. The receptor was derived from a human donor with non-small cell lung cancer who had a complete response to radiotherapy plus ipilimumab. The CDR3 is CASSLGGLSNTGELFF. The CDR3 bases are TGTGCCAGCAGCTTGGGGGGGCTTTCGAACACCGGGGAGCTGTTTTTT.